This T cell receptor (beta chain) derives from a study of OX40 agonist ivuxolimab in advanced cancers. Comment on this clone: Its ends do not fully match the called genes, so a read error is possible.

Sequenced by immunoSEQ multiplex PCR; TCRdb stores in-frame clones only, minus some. The sample contains nearly 80,000 clones, 80% to 95% of which appear only once. Germline loops: CDR1 SNHLY, CDR2 FYNNEI. This CDR3 is built from 14 residues. The specimen comprised CD4+ or CD8+ T cells sorted from blood, sampled in a trial of the OX40 agonist ivuxolimab. The origin of this receptor is an adult with an advanced solid tumor such as melanoma, head and neck, liver or kidney cancer. The chain uses TRBV2 and TRBJ2-5, with 9 bases matching TRBD1. The CDR3 nucleotides read TGTGCCAGCAGGGGACAGGGTTTAGGCTCTGCCCCCCACTTC. This codes for CASRGQGLGSAPHF. Using reference TRBV2 and TRBJ2-5 for the parts outside the CDR3, the full variable domain is EPEVTQTPSHQVTQMGQEVILRCVPISNHLYFYWYRQILGQKVEFLVSFYNNEISEKSEIFDDQFSVERPDGSNFTLKIRSTKLEDSAMYFCASRGQGLGSAPHFGPGTRLLVL.